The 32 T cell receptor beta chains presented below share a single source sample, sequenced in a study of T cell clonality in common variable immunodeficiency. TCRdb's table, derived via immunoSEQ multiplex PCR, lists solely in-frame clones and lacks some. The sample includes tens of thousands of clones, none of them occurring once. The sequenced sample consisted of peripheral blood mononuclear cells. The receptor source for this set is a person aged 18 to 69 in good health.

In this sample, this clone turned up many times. The CDR3 sequence: CAISDAGVPTDTQYF. The part of the CDR3 DNA that was read is TGTGCCATCAGTGACGCGGGGGTCCCCACAGATACG. This chain links TRBV10-3 with TRBJ2-3, with TRBD2 matching 7 bases. The read finishes 3 residues shy of the CDR3 end, and the germline J gene is used to complete it. CDR3 length equals 15 residues. The germline gives CDR1 ENHRY, CDR2 SYGVKD. V was pared by 3 bases and J by 2 bases, with 5 bases of the junction left unmatched.

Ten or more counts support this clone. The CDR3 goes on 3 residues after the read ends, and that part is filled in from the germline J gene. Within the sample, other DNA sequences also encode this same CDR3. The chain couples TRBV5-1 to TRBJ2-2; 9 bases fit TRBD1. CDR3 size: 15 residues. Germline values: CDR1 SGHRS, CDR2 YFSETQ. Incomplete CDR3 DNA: TGCGCCAGCAGTCGACAGGGGGAAACTAATGAAAAG. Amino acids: CASSRQGETNEK. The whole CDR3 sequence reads CASSRQGETNEKLFF.

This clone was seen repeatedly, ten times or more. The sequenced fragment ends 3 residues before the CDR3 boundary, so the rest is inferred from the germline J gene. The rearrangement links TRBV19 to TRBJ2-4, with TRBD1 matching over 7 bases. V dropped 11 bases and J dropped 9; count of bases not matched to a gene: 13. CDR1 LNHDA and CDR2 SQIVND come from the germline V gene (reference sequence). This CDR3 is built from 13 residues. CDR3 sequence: CASSGTASGIQYF. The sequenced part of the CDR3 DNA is TGTGCCTCTTCCGGGACAGCCTCGGGCATT.

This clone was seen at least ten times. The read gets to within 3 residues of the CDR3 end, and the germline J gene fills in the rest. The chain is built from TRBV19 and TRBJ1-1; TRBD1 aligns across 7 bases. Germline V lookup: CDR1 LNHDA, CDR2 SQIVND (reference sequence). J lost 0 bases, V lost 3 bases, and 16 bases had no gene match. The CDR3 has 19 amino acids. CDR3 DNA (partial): TGTGCCAGTAGTATGTTTTTGAGGGACAGAACCGGTATGAACACTGAA. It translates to CASSMFLRDRTGMNTE. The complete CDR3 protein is CASSMFLRDRTGMNTEAFF.

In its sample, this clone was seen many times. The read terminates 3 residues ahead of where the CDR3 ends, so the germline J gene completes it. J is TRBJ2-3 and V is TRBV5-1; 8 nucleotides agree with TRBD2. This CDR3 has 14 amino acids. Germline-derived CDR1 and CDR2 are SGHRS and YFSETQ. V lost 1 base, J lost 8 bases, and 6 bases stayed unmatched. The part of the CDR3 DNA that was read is TGCGCCAGCAGCTTGCCCAACCTAGCGGGTACG. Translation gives CASSLPNLAGT. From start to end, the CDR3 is CASSLPNLAGTQYF.

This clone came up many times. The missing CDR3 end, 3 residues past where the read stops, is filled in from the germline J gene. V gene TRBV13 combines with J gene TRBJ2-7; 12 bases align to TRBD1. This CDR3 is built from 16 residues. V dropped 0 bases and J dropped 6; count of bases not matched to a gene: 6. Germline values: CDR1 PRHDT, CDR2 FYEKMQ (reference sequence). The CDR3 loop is CASSLGMGQGAGEQYF. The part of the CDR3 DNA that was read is TGTGCCAGCAGCTTAGGCATGGGACAGGGGGCGGGCGAG.

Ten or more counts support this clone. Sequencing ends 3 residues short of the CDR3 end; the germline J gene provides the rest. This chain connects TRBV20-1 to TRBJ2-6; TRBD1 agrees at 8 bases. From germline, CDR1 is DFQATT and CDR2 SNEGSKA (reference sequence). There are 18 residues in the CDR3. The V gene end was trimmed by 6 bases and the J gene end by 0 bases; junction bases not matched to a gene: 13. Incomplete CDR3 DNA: TGCAGTGCCCAGAACCGACAGGGGCTAAGCTCTGGGGCCAACGTC. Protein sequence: CSAQNRQGLSSGANV. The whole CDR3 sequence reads CSAQNRQGLSSGANVLTF.

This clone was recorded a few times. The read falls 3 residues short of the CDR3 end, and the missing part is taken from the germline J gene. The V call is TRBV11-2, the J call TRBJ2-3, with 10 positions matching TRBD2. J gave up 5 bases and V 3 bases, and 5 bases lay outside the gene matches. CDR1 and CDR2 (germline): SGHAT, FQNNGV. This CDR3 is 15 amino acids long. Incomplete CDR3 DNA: TGTGCCAGCAGCTTCTCTAGCGGGAGAGGAGATACG. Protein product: CASSFSSGRGDT. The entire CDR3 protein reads CASSFSSGRGDTQYF.

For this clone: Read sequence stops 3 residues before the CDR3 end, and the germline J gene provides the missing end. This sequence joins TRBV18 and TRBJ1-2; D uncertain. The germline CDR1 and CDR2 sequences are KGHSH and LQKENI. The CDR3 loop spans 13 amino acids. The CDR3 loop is CASSPPSTDTYTF. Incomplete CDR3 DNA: TGTGCCAGCTCACCACCGAGCACAGATACC.

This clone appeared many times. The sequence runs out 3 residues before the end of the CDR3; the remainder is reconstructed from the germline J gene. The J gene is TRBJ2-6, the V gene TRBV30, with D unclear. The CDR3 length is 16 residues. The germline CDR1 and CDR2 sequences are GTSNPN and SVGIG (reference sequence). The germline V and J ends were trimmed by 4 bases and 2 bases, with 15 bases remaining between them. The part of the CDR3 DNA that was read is TGTGCCTGGATTAGGGCCGACAACCCTGGGGCCAACGTC. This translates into CAWIRADNPGANV. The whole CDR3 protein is CAWIRADNPGANVLTF.

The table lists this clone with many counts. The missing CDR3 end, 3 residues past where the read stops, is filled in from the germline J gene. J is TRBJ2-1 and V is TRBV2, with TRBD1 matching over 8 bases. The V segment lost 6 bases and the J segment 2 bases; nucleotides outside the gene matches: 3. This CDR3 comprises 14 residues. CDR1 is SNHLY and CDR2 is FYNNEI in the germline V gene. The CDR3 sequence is CASRRQGPYNEQFF. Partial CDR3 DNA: TGTGCCAGCAGACGACAGGGGCCCTACAATGAG. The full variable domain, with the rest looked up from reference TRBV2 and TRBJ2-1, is EPEVTQTPSHQVTQMGQEVILRCVPISNHLYFYWYRQILGQKVEFLVSFYNNEISEKSEIFDDQFSVERPDGSNFTLKIRSTKLEDSAMYFCASRRQGPYNEQFFGPGTRLTVL.

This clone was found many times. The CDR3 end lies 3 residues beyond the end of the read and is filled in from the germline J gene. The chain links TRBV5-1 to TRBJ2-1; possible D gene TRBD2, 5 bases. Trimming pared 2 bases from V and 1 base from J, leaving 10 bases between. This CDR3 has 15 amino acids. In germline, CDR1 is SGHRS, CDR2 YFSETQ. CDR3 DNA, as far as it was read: TGCGCCAGCAGCTTAGAGGGTGGATCCTACAATGAG. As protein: CASSLEGGSYNE. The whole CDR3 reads CASSLEGGSYNEQFF. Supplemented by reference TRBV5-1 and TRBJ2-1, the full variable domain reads KAGVTQTPRYLIKTRGQQVTLSCSPISGHRSVSWYQQTPGQGLQFLFEYFSETQRNKGNFPGRFSGRQFSNSRSEMNVSTLELGDSALYLCASSLEGGSYNEQFFGPGTRLTVL.

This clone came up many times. The part of the CDR3 DNA that was read is TGTGCCTGGAGTCCGACAGGACTGTCTATTGGC. Protein product: CAWSPTGLSIG. In full, the CDR3 is CAWSPTGLSIGYTF. V usage is TRBV30 and J usage is TRBJ1-2; D may be TRBD1 (6 bases). The read finishes 3 residues shy of the CDR3 end, and the germline J gene is used to complete it. This CDR3 has 14 residues. Per germline, CDR1 GTSNPN and CDR2 SVGIG (reference sequence). V gave up 2 bases and J gave up 7 bases, with 17 bases separating them.

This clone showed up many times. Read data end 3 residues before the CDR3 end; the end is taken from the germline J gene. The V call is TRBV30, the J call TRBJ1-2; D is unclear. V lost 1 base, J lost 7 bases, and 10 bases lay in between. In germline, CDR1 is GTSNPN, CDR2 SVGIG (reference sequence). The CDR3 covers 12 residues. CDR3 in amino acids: CAWSEKRFGYTF. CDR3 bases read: TGTGCCTGGAGTGAGAAGAGGTTTGGC.

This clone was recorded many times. CDR3 sequence reads: CASRWGEAYGYTF. Incomplete CDR3 DNA: TGCGCCAGCAGGTGGGGGGAGGCCTATGGC. The chain joins TRBV5-1 to TRBJ1-2, with TRBD1 as a possible D gene (5 bases). The read ends 3 residues shy of where the CDR3 ends; the end is completed using the germline J gene. Germline lookup yields CDR1 SGHRS and CDR2 YFSETQ. Deletions cut 5 bases from V and 4 bases from J, with 12 bases between. The CDR3 spans 13 residues.

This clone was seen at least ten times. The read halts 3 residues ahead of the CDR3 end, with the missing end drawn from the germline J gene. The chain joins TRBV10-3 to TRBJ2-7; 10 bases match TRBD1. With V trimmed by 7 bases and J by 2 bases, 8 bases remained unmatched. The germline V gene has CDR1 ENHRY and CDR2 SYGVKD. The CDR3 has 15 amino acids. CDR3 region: CAITKDRGVTYEQYF. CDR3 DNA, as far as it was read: TGTGCCATCACCAAGGACAGGGGGGTCACCTACGAG.

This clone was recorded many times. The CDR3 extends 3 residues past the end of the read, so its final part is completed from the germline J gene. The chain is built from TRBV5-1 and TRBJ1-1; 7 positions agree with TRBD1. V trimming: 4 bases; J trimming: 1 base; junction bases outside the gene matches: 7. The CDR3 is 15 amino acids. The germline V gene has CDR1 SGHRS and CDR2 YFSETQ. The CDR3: CASSPETGSNTEAFF. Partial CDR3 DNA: TGCGCCAGCAGCCCAGAGACAGGGTCGAACACTGAA.

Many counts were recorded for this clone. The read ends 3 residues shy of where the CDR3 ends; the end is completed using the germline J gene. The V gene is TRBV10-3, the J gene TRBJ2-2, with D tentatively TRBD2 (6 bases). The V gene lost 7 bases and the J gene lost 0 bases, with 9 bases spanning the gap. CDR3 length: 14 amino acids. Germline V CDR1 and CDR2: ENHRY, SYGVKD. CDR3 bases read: TGTGCCATCACCGGGACTCCGAACACCGGGGAG. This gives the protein CAITGTPNTGE. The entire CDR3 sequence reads CAITGTPNTGELFF.

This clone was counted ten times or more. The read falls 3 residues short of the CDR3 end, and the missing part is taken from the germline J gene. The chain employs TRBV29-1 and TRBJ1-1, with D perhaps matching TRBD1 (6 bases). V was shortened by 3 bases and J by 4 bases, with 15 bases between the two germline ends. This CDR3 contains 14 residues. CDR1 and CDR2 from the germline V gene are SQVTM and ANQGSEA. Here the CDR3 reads CSVEPLQGPTEAFF. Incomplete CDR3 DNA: TGCAGCGTTGAGCCCTTACAGGGCCCCACTGAA.

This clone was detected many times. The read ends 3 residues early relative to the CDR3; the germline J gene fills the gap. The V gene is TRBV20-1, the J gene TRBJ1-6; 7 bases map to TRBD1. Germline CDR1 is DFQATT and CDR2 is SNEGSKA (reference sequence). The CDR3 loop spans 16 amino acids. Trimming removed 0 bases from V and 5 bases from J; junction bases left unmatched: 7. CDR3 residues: CSARDYGGTDNSPLHF. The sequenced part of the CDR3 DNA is TGCAGTGCTAGAGATTACGGCGGGACAGATAATTCACCC.

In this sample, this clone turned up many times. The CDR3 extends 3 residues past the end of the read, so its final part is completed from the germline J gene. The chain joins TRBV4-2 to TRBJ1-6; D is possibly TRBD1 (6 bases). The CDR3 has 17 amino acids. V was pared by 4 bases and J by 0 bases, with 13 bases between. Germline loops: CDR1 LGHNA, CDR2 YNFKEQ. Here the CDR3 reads CASSPTDSASYNSPLHF. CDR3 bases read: TGTGCCAGCAGCCCCACGGACAGCGCCTCCTATAATTCACCC.

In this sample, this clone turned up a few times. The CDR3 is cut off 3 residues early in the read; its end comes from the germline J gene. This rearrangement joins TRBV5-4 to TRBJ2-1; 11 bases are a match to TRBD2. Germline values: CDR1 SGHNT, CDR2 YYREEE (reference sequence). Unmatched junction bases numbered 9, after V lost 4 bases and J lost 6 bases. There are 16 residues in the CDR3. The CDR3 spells CASSTELAGAANEQFF. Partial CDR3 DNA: TGTGCCAGCAGCACAGAACTAGCGGGAGCGGCCAATGAG.

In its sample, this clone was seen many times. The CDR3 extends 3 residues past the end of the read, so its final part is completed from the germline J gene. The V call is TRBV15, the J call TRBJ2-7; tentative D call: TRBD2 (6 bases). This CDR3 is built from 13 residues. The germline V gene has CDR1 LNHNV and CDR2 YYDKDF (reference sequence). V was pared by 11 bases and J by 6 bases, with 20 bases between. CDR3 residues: CALGAGSGGEQYF. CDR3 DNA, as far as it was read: TGTGCCCTCGGGGCAGGTAGCGGAGGCGAG.

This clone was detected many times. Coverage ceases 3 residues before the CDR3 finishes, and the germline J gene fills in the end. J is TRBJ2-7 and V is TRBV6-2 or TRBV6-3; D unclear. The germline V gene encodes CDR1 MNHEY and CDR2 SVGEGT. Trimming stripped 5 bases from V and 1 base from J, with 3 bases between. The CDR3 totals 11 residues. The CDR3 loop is CASSPSYEQYF. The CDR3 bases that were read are TGTGCCAGCAGTCCTTCCTACGAG.

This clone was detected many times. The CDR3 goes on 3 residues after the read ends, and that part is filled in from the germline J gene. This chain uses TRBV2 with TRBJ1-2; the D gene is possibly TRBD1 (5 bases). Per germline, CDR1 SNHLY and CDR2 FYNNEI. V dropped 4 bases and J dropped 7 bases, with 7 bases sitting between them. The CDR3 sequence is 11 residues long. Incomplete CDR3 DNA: TGTGCCAGCAGTGGAAGGGGTGGC. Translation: CASSGRGG. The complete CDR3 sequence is CASSGRGGYTF.

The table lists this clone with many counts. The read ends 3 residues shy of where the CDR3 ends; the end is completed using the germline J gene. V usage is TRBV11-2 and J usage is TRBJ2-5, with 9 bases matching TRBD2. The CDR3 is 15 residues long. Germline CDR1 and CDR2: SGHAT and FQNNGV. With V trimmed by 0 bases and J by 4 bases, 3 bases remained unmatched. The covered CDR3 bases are TGTGCCAGCAGCTTAGATGGGCGGGAGGGAGAGACC. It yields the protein CASSLDGREGET. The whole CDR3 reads CASSLDGREGETQYF.

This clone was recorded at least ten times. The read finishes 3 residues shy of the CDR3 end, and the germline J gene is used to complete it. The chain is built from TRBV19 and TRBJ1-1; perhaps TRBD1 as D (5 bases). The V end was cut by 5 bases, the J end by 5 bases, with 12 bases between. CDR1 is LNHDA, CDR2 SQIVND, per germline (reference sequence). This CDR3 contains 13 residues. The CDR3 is CASSHQGGTEAFF. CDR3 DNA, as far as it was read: TGTGCCAGTAGTCACCAGGGTGGGACTGAA.

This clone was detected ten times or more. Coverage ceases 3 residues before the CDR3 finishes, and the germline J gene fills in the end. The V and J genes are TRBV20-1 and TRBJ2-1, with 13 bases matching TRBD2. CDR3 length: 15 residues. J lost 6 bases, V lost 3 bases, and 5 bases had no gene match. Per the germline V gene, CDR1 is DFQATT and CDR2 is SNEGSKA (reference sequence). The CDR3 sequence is CSASRTSGRFNEQFF. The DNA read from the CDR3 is TGCAGTGCTAGCCGGACTAGCGGGAGATTCAATGAG.

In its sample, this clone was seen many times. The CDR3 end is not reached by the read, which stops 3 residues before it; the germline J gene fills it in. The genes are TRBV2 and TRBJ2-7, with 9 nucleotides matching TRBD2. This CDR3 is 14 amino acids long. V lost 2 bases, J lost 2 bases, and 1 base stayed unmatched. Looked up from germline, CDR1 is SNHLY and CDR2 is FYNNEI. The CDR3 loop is CASSELAGPYEQYF. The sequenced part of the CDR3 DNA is TGTGCCAGCAGTGAACTAGCGGGACCCTACGAG.

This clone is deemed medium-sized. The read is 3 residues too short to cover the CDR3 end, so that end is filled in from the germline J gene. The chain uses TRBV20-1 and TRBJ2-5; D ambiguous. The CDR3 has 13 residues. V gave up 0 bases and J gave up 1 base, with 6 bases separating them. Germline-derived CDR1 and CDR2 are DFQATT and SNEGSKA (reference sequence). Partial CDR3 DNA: TGCAGTGCTAGAGAAGGTTTCCAAGAGACC. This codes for CSAREGFQET. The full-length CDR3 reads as CSAREGFQETQYF.

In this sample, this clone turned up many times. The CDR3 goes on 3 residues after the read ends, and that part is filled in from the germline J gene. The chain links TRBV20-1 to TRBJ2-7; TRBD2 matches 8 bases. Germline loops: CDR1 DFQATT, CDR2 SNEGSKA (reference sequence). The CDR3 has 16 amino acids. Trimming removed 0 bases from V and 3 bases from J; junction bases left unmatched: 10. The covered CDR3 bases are TGCAGTGCTAGAGATCTCAGCGGGACTAGGATCTACGAG. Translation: CSARDLSGTRIYE. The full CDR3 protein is CSARDLSGTRIYEQYF.

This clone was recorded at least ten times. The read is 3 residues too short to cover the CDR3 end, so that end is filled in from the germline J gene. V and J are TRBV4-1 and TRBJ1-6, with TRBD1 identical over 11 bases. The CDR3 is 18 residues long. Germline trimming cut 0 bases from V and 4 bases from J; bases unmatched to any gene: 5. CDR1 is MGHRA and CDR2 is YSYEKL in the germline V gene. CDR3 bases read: TGCGCCAGCAGCCAAGATCGTGGGACAGGGGGTTATAATTCACCC. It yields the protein CASSQDRGTGGYNSP. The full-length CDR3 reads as CASSQDRGTGGYNSPLHF.